This paragraph covers one TCR beta chain sequence. There are 14 residues in the CDR3. These data originate in a study of human T cells and chemical hapten exposure. About the study: Slight differences in pooled library volume were the main source of varying TCR yields across samples.

The library gave individual cDNA molecules unique molecular identifiers. Source study methods: Ranging from roughly 23,224 to 700,000, TCR counts per sample had a median value of about 96,000. TCRdb reprocessed the 5' RACE reads via MiXCR and lists one record per CDR3 protein. TCRdb, not the authors, supplied the V and J calls. The table has about 140,000 distinct CDR3 sequences, roughly 4.1% seen once; the top ten hold roughly 1.4%. Sequencing started from total RNA isolated from unfractionated whole blood. The chain is built from TRBV21-1 and TRBJ1-1; the table calls TRBD1, which could not be checked here. TRBV21-1 is tagged as a pseudogene. This TCR derives from a female donor in good health. The CDR3, as DNA: TGTGCCAGCAGCAACAGGGGGGCGCCCCCTGAAGCTTTCTTT. It encodes CASSNRGAPPEAFF.